This TCR beta chain was identified during a study of blood T cell repertoires in COVID-19. Study-level information: Specimens from acute and convalescent COVID-19 originated in the United States, Italy and Spain. From T cells, B-cell-depleted T cells, or PBMCs came the material, which was cDNA or gDNA.

Germline V lookup: CDR1 SEHNR, CDR2 FQNEAQ (reference sequence). The CDR3 adds up to 15 amino acids, both ends counted. The table lists this clone with a count of one. The DNA is left out, because the CDR3 cannot be placed on it with certainty; the CDR3 is given as TCRdb lists it. Original processing notes: Estimation of nucleated cell counts relied on the amplification of reference gene primers. Sequencing used immunoSEQ multiplex PCR; TCRdb keeps in-frame clones, though not all of them. The V and J calls and the clone size are those of that table, but D and trimming were determined from the DNA. The profile covers 69,000 or so clones, with around 90% appearing a single time and around 5.3% taken by the ten largest.

Material for sequencing was peripheral blood. The TCR was taken from a man in his fifties or sixties with acute or convalescent COVID-19. V usage is TRBV7-9 and J usage is TRBJ1-4; TRBD1 was called by the table and not checked on the DNA. CDR3 amino acids: CASSASGVPNEKLFF.